Each of the 10 T cell receptor beta chains below was sequenced from the same sample in a study of T cell responses to AZD1222 COVID-19 vaccine. Data came from immunoSEQ multiplex PCR; TCRdb stores just in-frame clones and leaves some out. The top ten hold under 4% of the sample, which has approximately 130,000 clones, 80% to 95% seen once. The sequenced sample was peripheral blood, obtained on day 0 of AZD1222 vaccination. The receptor set was obtained from an adult in good health.

This chain joins TRBV6-4 and TRBJ1-2; D may be TRBD1 (6 bases). Deletions cut 2 bases from V and 7 bases from J, with 20 bases between. Germline V gene lookup returns CDR1 MRHNA and CDR2 SNTAGT. The length of the CDR3 is 16 residues. The CDR3: CASSDEAGVGLGGYTF. The CDR3 bases are TGTGCCAGCAGTGACGAGGCAGGGGTTGGACTAGGTGGCTACACCTTC.

Here the CDR3 reads CASSVRAGETYEQYF. The DNA for the CDR3 is TGTGCCAGCAGCGTACGTGCGGGAGAAACTTACGAGCAGTACTTC. The V gene is TRBV9, the J gene TRBJ2-7, with TRBD2 identical over 7 bases. The germline V gene encodes CDR1 SGDLS and CDR2 YYNGEE. CDR3 length: 15 residues. The trim removed 1 base at V and 4 bases at J, leaving 8 bases unmatched.

V gene TRBV6-2 or TRBV6-3 combines with J gene TRBJ2-7, with a tentative D call TRBD2 (6 bases). Germline CDR1 MNHEY, CDR2 SVGEGT. Trimming left V 0 bases short and J 2 bases short, with 17 bases between. This CDR3 contains 17 residues. The DNA of the CDR3 is TGTGCCAGCAGTTACTCGACATTCGGGACTGAGACCTACGAGCAGTACTTC. The encoded protein is CASSYSTFGTETYEQYF.

This clone came up once. This CDR3 reads CASSPQDSNYGYTF. Written as DNA, the CDR3 is TGTGCCAGTAGTCCCCAGGACAGCAACTATGGCTACACCTTC. The genes are TRBV19 and TRBJ1-2; TRBD1 might be the D (6 bases). CDR3 length: 14 residues. With 5 bases removed from V and 2 bases from J, the gap between germline ends came to 12 bases. CDR1 and CDR2 from the germline V gene are LNHDA and SQIVND (reference sequence). The full variable domain, with the rest looked up from reference TRBV19 and TRBJ1-2, is DGGITQSPKYLFRKEGQNVTLSCEQNLNHDAMYWYRQDPGQGLRLIYYSQIVNDFQKGDIAEGYSVSREKKESFPLTVTSAQKNPTAFYLCASSPQDSNYGYTFGSGTRLTVV.

This chain links TRBV30 with TRBJ2-7; D may be TRBD2 (5 bases). V shed 0 bases and J shed 6 bases, with 12 bases lying between them. The CDR3 is made up of 13 amino acids. Looked up from germline, CDR1 is GTSNPN and CDR2 is SVGIG (reference sequence). The CDR3 nucleotides read TGTGCCTGGAGTGTCGGGCGGGCAACCGAGCAGTACTTC. Translating it yields CAWSVGRATEQYF.

The J gene is TRBJ2-6, the V gene TRBV28; D call uncertain. Per the germline V gene, CDR1 is MDHEN and CDR2 is SYDVKM. Trimming left V 3 bases short and J 4 bases short, with 4 bases between. The CDR3 runs 13 residues. The CDR3 is CASSFRGANVLTF. The CDR3 nucleotides read TGTGCCAGCAGTTTCCGGGGGGCCAACGTCCTGACTTTC.

The rearrangement links TRBV18 to TRBJ2-7; 9 nucleotides agree with TRBD1. CDR3 size: 16 residues. Per germline, CDR1 KGHSH and CDR2 LQKENI. Germline trimming cut 1 base from V and 6 bases from J; bases unmatched to any gene: 10. The CDR3 DNA sequence: TGTGCCAGCTCACCACTCCGGGACAGGGCAGTTGGCGAGCAGTACTTC. The encoded protein is CASSPLRDRAVGEQYF.

This clone was detected once. This chain uses TRBV7-3 with TRBJ1-1; D not certain. V lost 1 base to trimming and J lost 1 base, with 7 bases between them. CDR1 and CDR2 from the germline V gene are SGHTA and FQGTGA. The CDR3 has 14 amino acids. CDR3 amino acids: CASSLIHQNTEAFF. In DNA form, the CDR3 reads TGTGCCAGCAGCTTAATCCACCAGAACACTGAAGCTTTCTTT.

The V call is TRBV19, the J call TRBJ1-5; D ambiguous. Germline V lookup: CDR1 LNHDA, CDR2 SQIVND (reference sequence). V gave up 3 bases and J gave up 0 bases, with 9 bases separating them. CDR3 length equals 15 residues. The CDR3 nucleotides read TGTGCCAGTAGTATCCCGGACTATAGCAATCAGCCCCAGCATTTT. Its translation: CASSIPDYSNQPQHF. The whole variable domain, remainder taken from reference TRBV19 and TRBJ1-5, is DGGITQSPKYLFRKEGQNVTLSCEQNLNHDAMYWYRQDPGQGLRLIYYSQIVNDFQKGDIAEGYSVSREKKESFPLTVTSAQKNPTAFYLCASSIPDYSNQPQHFGDGTRLSIL.

The genes are TRBV18 and TRBJ2-7; tentatively, D is TRBD1 (7 bases). V was cut by 6 bases and J by 2 bases, with 14 bases left in between. This CDR3 comprises 14 residues. The germline V gene encodes CDR1 KGHSH and CDR2 LQKENI. CDR3: CASSRGQLTYEQYF. CDR3 nucleotide sequence: TGTGCCAGCTCGCGGGGACAGTTAACCTACGAGCAGTACTTC.